The T cell receptor beta chain under discussion was sequenced for a study of blood T cell repertoires in COVID-19. Background on the study: T cells, B-cell-depleted T cells, or PBMCs provided the cDNA or gDNA that served as material.

Repertoires were generated with immunoSEQ multiplex PCR, while TCRdb's copy carries only in-frame clones and drops some. This sample carries some 200,000 clones, roughly 87% of them seen once, and the ten largest clones take around 10%. Germline V CDR1 and CDR2: LGHNT, FRNRAP. V lost 9 bases and J lost 4; bases outside the gene matches: 10. CDR3 length: 14 amino acids. The receptor was isolated from a man younger than 35 with acute COVID-19. The specimen sequenced was PBMCs or T cells enriched from blood (not recorded which). The gene calls are TRBV12-5 and TRBJ2-3; 7 bases align to TRBD1. CDR3: CASADRDAADTQYF. DNA of the CDR3: TGTGCTAGCGCCGACAGGGATGCGGCAGATACGCAGTATTTT.